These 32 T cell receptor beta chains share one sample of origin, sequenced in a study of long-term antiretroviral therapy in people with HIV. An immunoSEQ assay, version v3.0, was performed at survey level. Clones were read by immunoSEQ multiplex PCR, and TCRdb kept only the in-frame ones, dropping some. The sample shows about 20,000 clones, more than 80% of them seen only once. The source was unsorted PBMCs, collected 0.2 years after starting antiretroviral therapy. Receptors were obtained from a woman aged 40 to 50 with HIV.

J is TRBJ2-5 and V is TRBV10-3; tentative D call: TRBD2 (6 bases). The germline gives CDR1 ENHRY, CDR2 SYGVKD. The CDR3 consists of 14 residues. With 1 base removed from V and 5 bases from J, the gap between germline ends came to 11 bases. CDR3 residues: CAISELGRGETQYF. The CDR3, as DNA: TGTGCCATCAGTGAGTTAGGGCGGGGCGAGACCCAGTACTTC.

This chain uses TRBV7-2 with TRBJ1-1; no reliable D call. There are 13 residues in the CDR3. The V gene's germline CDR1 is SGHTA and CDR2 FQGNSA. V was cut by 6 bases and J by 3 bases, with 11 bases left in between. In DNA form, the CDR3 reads TGTGCCAGCAGTCCTATGCCGTACACTGAAGCTTTCTTT. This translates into CASSPMPYTEAFF.

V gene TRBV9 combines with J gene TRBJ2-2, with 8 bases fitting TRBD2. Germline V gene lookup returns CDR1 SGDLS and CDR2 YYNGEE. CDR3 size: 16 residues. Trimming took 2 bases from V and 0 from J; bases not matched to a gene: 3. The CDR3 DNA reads TGTGCCAGCAGCGTTCAGACTAGCGCGAACACCGGGGAGCTGTTTTTT. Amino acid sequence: CASSVQTSANTGELFF.

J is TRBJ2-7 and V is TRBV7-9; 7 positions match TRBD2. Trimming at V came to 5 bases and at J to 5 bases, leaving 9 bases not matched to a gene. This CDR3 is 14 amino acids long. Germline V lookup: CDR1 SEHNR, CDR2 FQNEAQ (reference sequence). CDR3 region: CASSGRGSTDEQYF. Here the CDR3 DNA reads TGTGCCAGCAGCGGGCGCGGGAGTACCGACGAGCAGTACTTC.

CDR3: CASSLTGTYNEQFF. CDR3 in DNA: TGTGCCAGCAGCCTGACAGGGACCTACAATGAGCAGTTCTTC. The V and J genes are TRBV14 and TRBJ2-1; 7 bases are a match to TRBD1. Germline V CDR1 and CDR2: SGHDN, FVKESK. CDR3 size: 14 residues. The V segment lost 4 bases and the J segment 2 bases; nucleotides outside the gene matches: 2.

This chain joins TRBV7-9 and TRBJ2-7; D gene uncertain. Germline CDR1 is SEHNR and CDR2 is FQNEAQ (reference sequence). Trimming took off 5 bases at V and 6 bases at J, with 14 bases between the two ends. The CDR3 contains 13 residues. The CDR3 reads CASSAFSSLEQYF. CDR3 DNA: TGTGCCAGCAGCGCCTTCAGCTCTCTCGAGCAGTACTTC.

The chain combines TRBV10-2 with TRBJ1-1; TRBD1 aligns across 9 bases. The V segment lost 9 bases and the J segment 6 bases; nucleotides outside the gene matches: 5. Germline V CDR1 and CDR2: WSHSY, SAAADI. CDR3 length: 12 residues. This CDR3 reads CASGTGKAEAFF. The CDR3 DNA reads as TGCGCCAGTGGGACAGGGAAGGCTGAAGCTTTCTTT.

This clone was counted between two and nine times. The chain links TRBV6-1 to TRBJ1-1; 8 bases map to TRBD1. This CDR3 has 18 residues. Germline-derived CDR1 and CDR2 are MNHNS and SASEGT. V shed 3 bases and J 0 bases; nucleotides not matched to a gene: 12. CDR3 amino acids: CASSEDRAVYFMNTEAFF. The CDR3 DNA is TGTGCCAGCAGTGAGGACAGGGCCGTATACTTTATGAACACTGAAGCTTTCTTT.

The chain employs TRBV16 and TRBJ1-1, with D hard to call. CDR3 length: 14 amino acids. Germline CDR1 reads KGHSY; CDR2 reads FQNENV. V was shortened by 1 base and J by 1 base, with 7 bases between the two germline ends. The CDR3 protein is CASSQLSENTEAFF. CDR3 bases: TGTGCCAGCAGCCAATTGTCAGAGAACACTGAAGCTTTCTTT.

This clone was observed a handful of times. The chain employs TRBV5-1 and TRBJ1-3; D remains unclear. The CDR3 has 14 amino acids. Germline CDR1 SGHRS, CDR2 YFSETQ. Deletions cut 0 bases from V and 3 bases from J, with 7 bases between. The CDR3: CASSLDGFGNTIYF. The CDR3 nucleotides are TGCGCCAGCAGCTTGGATGGGTTTGGAAACACCATATATTTT.

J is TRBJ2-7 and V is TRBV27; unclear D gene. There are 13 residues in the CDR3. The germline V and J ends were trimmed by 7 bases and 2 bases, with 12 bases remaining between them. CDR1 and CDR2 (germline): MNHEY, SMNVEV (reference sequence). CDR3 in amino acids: CASTRGPTYEQYF. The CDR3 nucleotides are TGTGCCAGCACCAGAGGTCCGACCTACGAGCAGTACTTC.

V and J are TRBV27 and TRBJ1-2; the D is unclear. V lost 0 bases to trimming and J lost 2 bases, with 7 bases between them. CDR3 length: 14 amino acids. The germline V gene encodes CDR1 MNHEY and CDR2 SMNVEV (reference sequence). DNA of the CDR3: TGTGCCAGCAGTTTATCGGGCGGAAACTATGGCTACACCTTC. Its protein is CASSLSGGNYGYTF.

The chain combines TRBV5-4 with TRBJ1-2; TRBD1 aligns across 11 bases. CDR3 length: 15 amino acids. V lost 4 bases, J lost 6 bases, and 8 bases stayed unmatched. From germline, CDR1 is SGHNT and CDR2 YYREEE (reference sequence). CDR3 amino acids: CASSLDRGQKDGYTF. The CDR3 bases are TGTGCCAGCAGCCTGGACAGGGGGCAAAAAGATGGCTACACCTTC.

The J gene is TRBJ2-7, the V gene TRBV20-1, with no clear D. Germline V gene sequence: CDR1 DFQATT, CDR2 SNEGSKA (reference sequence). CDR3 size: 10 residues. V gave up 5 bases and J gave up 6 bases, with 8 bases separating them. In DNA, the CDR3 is TGCAGTGCTGGATATCGCGAGCAGTACTTC. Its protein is CSAGYREQYF.

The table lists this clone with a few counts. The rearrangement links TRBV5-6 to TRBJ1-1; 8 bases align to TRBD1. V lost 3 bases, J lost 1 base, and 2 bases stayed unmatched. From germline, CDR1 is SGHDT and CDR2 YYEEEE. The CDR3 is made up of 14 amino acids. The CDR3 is CASSWGQANTEAFF. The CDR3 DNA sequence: TGTGCCAGCAGCTGGGGACAGGCGAACACTGAAGCTTTCTTT.

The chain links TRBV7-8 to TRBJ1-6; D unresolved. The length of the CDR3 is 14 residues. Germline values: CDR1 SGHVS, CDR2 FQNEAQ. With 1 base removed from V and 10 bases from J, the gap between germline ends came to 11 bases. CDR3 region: CASSLDTRQSPLHF. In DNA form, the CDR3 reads TGTGCCAGCAGCTTAGATACCCGCCAATCACCCCTCCACTTT.

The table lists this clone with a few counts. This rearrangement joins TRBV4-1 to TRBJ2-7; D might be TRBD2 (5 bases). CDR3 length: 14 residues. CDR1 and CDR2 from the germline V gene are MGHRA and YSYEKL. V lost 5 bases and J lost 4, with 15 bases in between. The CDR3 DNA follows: TGCGCCAGCAGCACCCATCTGGGCGGGTACGAGCAGTACTTC. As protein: CASSTHLGGYEQYF.

CDR3 bases: TGCGCCAGCAGCCCGGGACTAGGGAGTGAGCAGTTCTTC. Residues: CASSPGLGSEQFF. The chain is built from TRBV5-1 and TRBJ2-1, with TRBD2 matching over 8 bases. Looked up from germline, CDR1 is SGHRS and CDR2 is YFSETQ. The CDR3 length is 13 residues. J lost 9 bases, V lost 4 bases, and 6 bases had no gene match.

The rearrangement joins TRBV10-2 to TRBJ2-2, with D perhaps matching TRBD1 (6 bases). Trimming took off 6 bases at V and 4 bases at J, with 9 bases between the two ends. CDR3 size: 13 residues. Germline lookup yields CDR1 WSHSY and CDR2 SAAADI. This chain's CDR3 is CASSQGSTGELFF. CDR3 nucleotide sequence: TGCGCCAGCAGCCAGGGGAGCACCGGGGAGCTGTTTTTT.

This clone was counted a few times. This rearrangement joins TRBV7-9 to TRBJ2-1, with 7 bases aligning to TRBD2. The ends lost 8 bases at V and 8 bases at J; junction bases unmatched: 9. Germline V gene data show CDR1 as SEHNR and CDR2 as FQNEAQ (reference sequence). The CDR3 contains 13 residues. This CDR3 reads CASRGGGSDEQFF. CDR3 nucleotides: TGTGCCAGCCGGGGTGGCGGGAGCGATGAGCAGTTCTTC.

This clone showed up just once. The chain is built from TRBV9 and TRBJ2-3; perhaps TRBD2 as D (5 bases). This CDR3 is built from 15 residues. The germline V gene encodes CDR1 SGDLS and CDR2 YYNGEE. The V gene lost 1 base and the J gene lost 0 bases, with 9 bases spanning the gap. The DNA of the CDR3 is TGTGCCAGCAGCGTAACGGGCGGGAGCACAGATACGCAGTATTTT. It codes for CASSVTGGSTDTQYF.

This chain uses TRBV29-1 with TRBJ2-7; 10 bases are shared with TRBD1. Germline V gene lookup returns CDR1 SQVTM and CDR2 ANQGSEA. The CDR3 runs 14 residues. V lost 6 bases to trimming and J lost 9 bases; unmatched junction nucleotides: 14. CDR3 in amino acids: CSVDKGTGEDGQYF. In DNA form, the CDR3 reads TGCAGCGTAGACAAAGGGACAGGGGAGGACGGGCAGTACTTC.

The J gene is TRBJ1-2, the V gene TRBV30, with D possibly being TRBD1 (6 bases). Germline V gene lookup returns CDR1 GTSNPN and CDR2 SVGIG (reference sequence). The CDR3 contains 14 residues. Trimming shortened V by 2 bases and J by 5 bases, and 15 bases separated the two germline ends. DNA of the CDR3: TGTGCCTGGAGTCTAAACAGGGCGGGGTATGGCTACACCTTC. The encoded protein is CAWSLNRAGYGYTF.

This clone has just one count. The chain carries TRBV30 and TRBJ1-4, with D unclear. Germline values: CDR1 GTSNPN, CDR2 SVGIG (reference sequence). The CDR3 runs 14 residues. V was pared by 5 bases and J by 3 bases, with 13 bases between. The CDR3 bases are TGTGCCTGGTTGGCGAGGCAGCCTAATGAAAAACTGTTTTTT. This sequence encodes CAWLARQPNEKLFF.

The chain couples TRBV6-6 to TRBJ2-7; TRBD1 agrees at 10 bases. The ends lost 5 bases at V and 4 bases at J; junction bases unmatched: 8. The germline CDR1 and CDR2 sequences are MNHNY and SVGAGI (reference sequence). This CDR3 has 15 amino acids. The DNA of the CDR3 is TGTGCCAGCAGTGACCGGACAGGGGGTGGGTACGAGCAGTACTTC. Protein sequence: CASSDRTGGGYEQYF.

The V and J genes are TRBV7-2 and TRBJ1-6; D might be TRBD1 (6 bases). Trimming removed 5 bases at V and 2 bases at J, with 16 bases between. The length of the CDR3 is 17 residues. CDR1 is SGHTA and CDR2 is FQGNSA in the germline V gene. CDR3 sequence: CASSTKQGDPYNSPLHF. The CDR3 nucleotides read TGTGCCAGCAGCACGAAACAGGGTGATCCCTATAATTCACCCCTCCACTTT.

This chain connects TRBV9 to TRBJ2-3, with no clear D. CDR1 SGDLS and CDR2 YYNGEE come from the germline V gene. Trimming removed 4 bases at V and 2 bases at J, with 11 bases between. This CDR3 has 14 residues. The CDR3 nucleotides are TGTGCCAGCAGCATCGCCGCACACACAGATACGCAGTATTTT. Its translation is CASSIAAHTDTQYF.

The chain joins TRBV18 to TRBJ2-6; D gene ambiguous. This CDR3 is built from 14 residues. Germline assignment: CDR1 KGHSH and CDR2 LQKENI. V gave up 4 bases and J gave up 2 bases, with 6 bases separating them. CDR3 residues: CASSLGAGANVLTF. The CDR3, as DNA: TGTGCCAGCTCACTTGGGGCTGGGGCCAACGTCCTGACTTTC.

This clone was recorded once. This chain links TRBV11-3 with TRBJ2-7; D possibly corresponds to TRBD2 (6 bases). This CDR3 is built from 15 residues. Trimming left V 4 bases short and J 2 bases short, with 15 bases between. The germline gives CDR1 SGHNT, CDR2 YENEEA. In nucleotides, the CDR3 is TGTGCCAGCAGCTCCCCCGGGACTCTCCCCTACGAGCAGTACTTC. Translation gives CASSSPGTLPYEQYF.

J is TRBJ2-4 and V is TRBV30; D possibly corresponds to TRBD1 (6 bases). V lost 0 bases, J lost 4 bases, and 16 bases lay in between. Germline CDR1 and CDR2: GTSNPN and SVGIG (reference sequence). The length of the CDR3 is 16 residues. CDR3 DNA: TGTGCCTGGAGTGTACAGGGCTATACCCTGAAAAACATTCAGTACTTC. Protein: CAWSVQGYTLKNIQYF.

CDR3 sequence: CASSVRRTGSTDTQYF. The DNA of the CDR3 is TGTGCCAGCAGTGTCCGCCGGACAGGGAGCACAGATACGCAGTATTTT. J is TRBJ2-3 and V is TRBV6-1; 8 nucleotides line up with TRBD1. CDR3 length: 16 residues. The V gene end was trimmed by 4 bases and the J gene end by 0 bases; junction bases not matched to a gene: 6. Germline-derived CDR1 and CDR2 are MNHNS and SASEGT.

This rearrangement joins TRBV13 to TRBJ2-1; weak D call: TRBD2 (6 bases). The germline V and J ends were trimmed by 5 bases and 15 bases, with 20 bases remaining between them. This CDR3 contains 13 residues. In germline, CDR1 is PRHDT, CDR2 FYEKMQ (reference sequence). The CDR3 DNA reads TGTGCCAGCAGCAGATCTAGCGCCGGAGGTCTGTTCTTC. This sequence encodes CASSRSSAGGLFF.